The next 14 T cell receptor beta chains were all read from a single sample in a study of shared clonotypes between healthy human individuals. The assay was immunoSEQ multiplex PCR, and TCRdb's table has in-frame clones only and misses some. The sample consists of about 490,000 clones, about 79% of them appearing once. Material: PBMCs. These receptors originate from a woman between 40 and 55 years old in good health. Some clones in this sample may be carry-over from other donors' samples.

This clone was seen a few times. The chain uses TRBV28 and TRBJ1-5, with unresolved D. The CDR3 totals 15 residues. Germline V gene lookup returns CDR1 MDHEN and CDR2 SYDVKM. V was shortened by 4 bases and J by 2 bases, with 12 bases between the two germline ends. The CDR3 region is CASSSWGSRNQPQHF. The CDR3 DNA reads TGTGCCAGCAGTTCATGGGGATCACGCAATCAGCCCCAGCATTTT.

The rearrangement joins TRBV18 to TRBJ2-7; D perhaps matches TRBD1 (5 bases). The CDR3 spans 15 residues. The germline V gene has CDR1 KGHSH and CDR2 LQKENI. The V end was cut by 0 bases, the J end by 5 bases, with 14 bases between. CDR3 amino acids: CASSPPSDSTHEQYF. In nucleotides, the CDR3 is TGTGCCAGCTCACCACCCTCCGACAGTACCCACGAGCAGTACTTC.

V usage is TRBV6-6 and J usage is TRBJ2-1; no clear D. The CDR3 contains 14 residues. The germline gives CDR1 MNHNY, CDR2 SVGAGI (reference sequence). V was trimmed by 6 bases and J by 2 bases, leaving 11 bases between them. CDR3 in DNA: TGTGCCAGCAGCTTAATAGGAACCTACAATGAGCAGTTCTTC. Translating gives CASSLIGTYNEQFF.

On this clone: It differs at one base from a far larger clone, so likely a read error. The CDR3 does not close with the conserved phenylalanine or tryptophan, likely indicating a read error. The chain joins TRBV28 to TRBJ1-1, with a weak D call TRBD1 (6 bases). This CDR3 has 15 residues. Germline V gene lookup returns CDR1 MDHEN and CDR2 SYDVKM. V shed 7 bases and J shed 5 bases, with 20 bases lying between them. The CDR3 loop reads CASNTPFQGRTEAFL. The CDR3 coding sequence is TGTGCCAGCAATACCCCGTTCCAGGGGCGTACTGAAGCTTTCCTT.

The rearrangement links TRBV20-1 to TRBJ2-1; D is possibly TRBD2 (5 bases). Germline loops: CDR1 DFQATT, CDR2 SNEGSKA (reference sequence). The CDR3 length is 10 residues. V lost 7 bases, J lost 7 bases, and 8 bases lay in between. This CDR3 reads CSGTRNEQFF. The CDR3 region has the DNA TGCAGTGGTACTAGGAATGAGCAGTTCTTC.

The J gene is TRBJ1-5, the V gene TRBV7-9; 12 bases are shared with TRBD1. The CDR3 length is 16 residues. The germline gives CDR1 SEHNR, CDR2 FQNEAQ (reference sequence). Losses at the gene ends were 5 bases for V and 4 bases for J; bases not matched to a gene: 6. CDR3 loop: CASSTTGQGANQPQHF. The CDR3 DNA sequence: TGTGCCAGCAGCACGACGGGACAGGGGGCTAATCAGCCCCAGCATTTT.

On this clone itself: This sequence may be a read error, since a much larger clone differs from it by one base. The sample holds other DNA sequences that translate to the same CDR3. V and J are TRBV29-1 and TRBJ1-1; D unclear. CDR3 size: 12 residues. CDR1 is SQVTM and CDR2 is ANQGSEA in the germline V gene. Here the CDR3 DNA reads TGCAGTGTTGCTCCGGTGAACACTGAAGCTTTCTTT. Translating it yields CSVAPVNTEAFF. Using reference TRBV29-1 and TRBJ1-1 for the parts outside the CDR3, the full variable domain is SAVISQKPSRDICQRGTSLTIQCQVDSQVTMMFWYRQQPGQSLTLIATANQGSEATYESGFVIDKFPISRPNLTFSTLTVSNMSPEDSSIYLCSVAPVNTEAFFGQGTRLTVV.

J is TRBJ2-7 and V is TRBV28; 9 bases are a match to TRBD1. Germline V gene data show CDR1 as MDHEN and CDR2 as SYDVKM. V trimming: 4 bases; J trimming: 5 bases; junction bases outside the gene matches: 18. The CDR3 runs 18 residues. CDR3 loop: CASSSTFLTGTGYNEQYF. Written as DNA, the CDR3 is TGTGCCAGCAGTTCGACCTTCCTAACCGGGACAGGGTACAACGAGCAGTACTTC.

In this sample, this clone turned up once. CDR3 residues: CASSSKRDSGAKNIQYF. The CDR3 DNA reads TGCGCCAGCAGCTCAAAACGGGACAGCGGGGCCAAAAACATTCAGTACTTC. V gene TRBV5-1 combines with J gene TRBJ2-4; D is possibly TRBD1 (7 bases). Trimming pared 3 bases from V and 1 base from J, leaving 17 bases between. The CDR3 spans 17 residues. Germline V gene data show CDR1 as SGHRS and CDR2 as YFSETQ.

The J gene is TRBJ2-7, the V gene TRBV25-1; D possibly matches TRBD1 or TRBD2 (5 bases each). The end of the DNA is better explained by TRBJ2-5, so the J call may be wrong. Germline V CDR1 and CDR2: MGHDK, SYGVNS. This CDR3 has 11 amino acids. The CDR3 here is CASSEGPTQYF. The DNA of the CDR3 is TGTGCCAGCAGTGAGGGACCGACCCAGTACTTC.

This clone appeared once. The chain joins TRBV5-4 to TRBJ2-5, with TRBD1 identical over 9 bases. Losses at the gene ends were 3 bases for V and 2 bases for J; bases not matched to a gene: 5. The CDR3 runs to 15 residues. In germline, CDR1 is SGHNT, CDR2 YYREEE (reference sequence). CDR3 bases: TGTGCCAGCAGCTCAGGGACAGGGCCGCAAGAGACCCAGTACTTC. Translation gives CASSSGTGPQETQYF.

This sequence joins TRBV5-8 and TRBJ1-2, with D possibly TRBD1 on 6 matching bases. V lost 1 base to trimming and J lost 8 bases, with 24 bases between them. Looked up from germline, CDR1 is SGHTS and CDR2 is YDEGEE. The CDR3 is 17 residues long. The CDR3 region has the DNA TGTGCCAGCAGCTTGTGGGGGGCGAGATTTAACCACGAGGGCTACACCTTC. This codes for CASSLWGARFNHEGYTF.

This clone was recorded a few times. The V call is TRBV27, the J call TRBJ2-1; D ambiguous. The V gene's germline CDR1 is MNHEY and CDR2 SMNVEV (reference sequence). Trimming took 4 bases from V and 4 from J, leaving 14 bases between them. The CDR3 runs 15 residues. The CDR3 DNA follows: TGTGCCAGCAGTTCCACGGGCAGGCCTTACAATGAGCAGTTCTTC. It translates to CASSSTGRPYNEQFF.

This clone was seen a handful of times. The chain recombines TRBV7-9 with TRBJ2-7; 12 bases agree with TRBD2. Germline assignment: CDR1 SEHNR and CDR2 FQNEAQ (reference sequence). The CDR3 has 14 residues. The ends lost 7 bases at V and 6 bases at J; junction bases unmatched: 7. CDR3 region: CASTRLAGVGEQYF. CDR3 in DNA: TGTGCCAGCACCCGACTAGCGGGAGTCGGCGAGCAGTACTTC.